These T cell receptor beta chains were read from a single sample in a study of control samples from healthy donors and cancer patients. TCRdb keeps only in-frame clones here, not all; method: immunoSEQ multiplex PCR. The sample has approximately 150,000 clones, 90% to 95% seen once; the top ten hold over 10%. Sequencing was performed on blood. These receptors came from a man in his forties in good health. Each CDR3 is given with its conserved first and last residue.

CDR3: CASSQTEGTQYF
length: 12
J: TRBJ2-5
V: TRBV9

CDR3: CASSVEGRKGNEKLFF
length: 16
J: TRBJ1-4
V: TRBV9

CDR3: CASRVQLGYTF
length: 11
J: TRBJ1-2
V: TRBV6-5

CDR3: CASSVGVNTGELFF
length: 14
J: TRBJ2-2
V: TRBV9

CDR3: CATSDSTSMGTQYF
length: 14
J: TRBJ2-3
V: TRBV24-1

CDR3: CASSPWTGVNNEQYF
length: 15
J: TRBJ2-7
V: TRBV4-1

CDR3: CASSSTGNGNTIYF
length: 14
J: TRBJ1-3
V: TRBV5-1

CDR3: CASSGEGASGRVYEQYF
length: 17
J: TRBJ2-7
V: TRBV9

CDR3: CASSHIADTVRETQYF
length: 16
J: TRBJ2-5
V: TRBV14

CDR3: CASSYLTGNTEAFF
length: 14
J: TRBJ1-1
V: TRBV6-5

CDR3: CASSAGTAAEQYF
length: 13
J: TRBJ2-7
V: TRBV2

CDR3: CATSDARVENEKLFF
length: 15
J: TRBJ1-4
V: TRBV24-1

CDR3: CASSTPGTGEEKLFF
length: 15
J: TRBJ1-4
V: TRBV28

CDR3: CASSSSSGGGNTGELFF
length: 17
J: TRBJ2-2
V: TRBV7-3

CDR3: CTSSHPRTPNTEAFF
length: 15
J: TRBJ1-1
V: TRBV1

CDR3: CASSFAPSGTGELFF
length: 15
J: TRBJ2-2
V: TRBV11-3

CDR3: CASSTQGGTEAFF
length: 13
J: TRBJ1-1
V: TRBV19

CDR3: CASSPSGAVPTYEQYF
length: 16
J: TRBJ2-7
V: TRBV9

CDR3: CASSYRDTEAFF
length: 12
J: TRBJ1-1
V: TRBV6-6

CDR3: CASSRVRLAGGSLNTGELFF
length: 20
J: TRBJ2-2
V: TRBV3-1/TRBV3-2

CDR3: CASSPTGTGDSQHF
length: 14
J: TRBJ1-5
V: TRBV18

CDR3: CASSPNAGDGETQYF
length: 15
J: TRBJ2-5
V: TRBV7-8

CDR3: CASSGQGETEAFF
length: 13
J: TRBJ1-1
V: TRBV2

CDR3: CASSQTGVDVYGYTF
length: 15
J: TRBJ1-2
V: TRBV27

CDR3: CASRPPRDSTNSPLHF
length: 16
J: TRBJ1-6
V: TRBV6-6

CDR3: CASGFGPRTGVYGYTF
length: 16
J: TRBJ1-2
V: TRBV12-5

CDR3: CASSAPGVETQYF
length: 13
J: TRBJ2-5
V: TRBV9

CDR3: CASSLSPNSNQPQHF
length: 15
J: TRBJ1-5
V: TRBV11-2

CDR3: CASSQGTSGGAYNEQFF
length: 17
J: TRBJ2-1
V: TRBV3-1/TRBV3-2

CDR3: CASSRRDRGIYGYTF
length: 15
J: TRBJ1-2
V: TRBV4-3

CDR3: CASSHLGTGESEQFF
length: 15
J: TRBJ2-1
V: TRBV4-1

CDR3: CASSNKRATYNEQFF
length: 15
J: TRBJ2-1
V: TRBV19

CDR3: CASSPDYTGELFF
length: 13
J: TRBJ2-2
V: TRBV5-6

CDR3: CASSDTGRTDTQYF
length: 14
J: TRBJ2-3
V: TRBV10-2

CDR3: CASSLPGGELFF
length: 12
J: TRBJ2-2
V: TRBV9

CDR3: CASSLGAGGMNTEAFF
length: 16
J: TRBJ1-1
V: TRBV7-9

CDR3: CASSQASGRTMNTEAFF
length: 17
J: TRBJ1-1
V: TRBV4-1

CDR3: CASSLSRGPNTEAFF
length: 15
J: TRBJ1-1
V: TRBV5-1

CDR3: CASSGRDSGANVLTF
length: 15
J: TRBJ2-6
V: TRBV9

CDR3: CASSKQGVDEQYF
length: 13
J: TRBJ2-7
V: TRBV19

CDR3: CASSHIKANTEAFF
length: 14
J: TRBJ1-1
V: TRBV4-3

CDR3: CASSLRFSGNTIYF
length: 14
J: TRBJ1-3
V: TRBV7-9

CDR3: CASKRDSSYNEQFF
length: 14
J: TRBJ2-1
V: TRBV6-5

CDR3: CASSLGDRVRYEQYF
length: 15
J: TRBJ2-7
V: TRBV5-1